The following is a T cell receptor beta chain sequence with its context. It lacks a known antigen. Base qualities are not recorded, but no much larger clone differs from it by a single base. A second Seattle source provided samples from volunteer blood donors who had recovered from COVID-19. Collaborating institutions collected whole blood in K2EDTA tubes following their own protocols. Collaborator samples were shipped for TCRbeta analysis as frozen whole blood, isolated PBMCs, or DNA extracted from either sample type. From V the trimming removes 5 bases and from J it removes 7 bases, while the gene matches leave 13 bases of the junction unaccounted for. The cysteine opens and the phenylalanine closes a CDR3 of 16 amino acids. Only the CDR3 part of the read is kept: 48 bases, read in frame from the first base. The germline V gene (reference sequence) provides CDR1 LNHDA and CDR2 SQIVND. The data were taken from a study of blood T cell repertoires in COVID-19 (dated by TCRdb to the early 2020s). Notes on the research overall: Collaborator samples came from the United States, Italy and Spain and covered acute and convalescent phases of COVID-19. A freely available public database, intended as a resource for researchers studying the immune response to SARS-CoV-2, is where the repertoires were released. The sample metadata nearly always contained a de-identified subject ID, COVID-19 status, age in years and sex. The material from the prospective study consisted of cDNA or gDNA derived from T cells, B-cell-depleted T cells, or PBMCs. Subjects who had been exposed to COVID-19, were actively infected with it, or had recovered from it provided the deeply sampled blood TCRbeta repertoires that made up the dataset. Samples were obtained from the ongoing ImmuneRACE study (first 160 participants) and from 1,254 subjects provided by 6 global collaborators. Where available, HLA class I and class II types were obtained from metadata supplied by the sample provider rather than from assay-based typing.

General conclusions and limits of the study: The quantity of clinical and demographic metadata differed by source and by participant and was supplied without curation.

TCRbeta CDR3 regions were amplified from genomic DNA by means of the immunoSEQ Assay, a bias-controlled multiplex PCR. The source study handled its data this way. The number of nucleated cells in each sample was estimated by amplification of reference gene primers within the assay. Sequence reads were collapsed and filtered to measure the absolute abundance of every unique TCRbeta CDR3 rearrangement. For each sample, productive Simpson clonality was calculated as the square root of Simpson's diversity index across productive rearrangements. The source is immuneACCESS, and TCRdb retained only in-frame sequences with V and J called. Part of the clones is not carried over; for the studies checked, unresolved V genes explain less than half of this, and the remainder is unexplained. Clone size and the V and J calls come from that table; the DNA yielded D and trimming. For this sample there are a few hundred thousand clones; 65% to 85% appear just once. The top ten clonotypes cover about 1.5% of the sample.

The TCR was taken from a woman aged 35 to 49 who had recovered from COVID-19. The rearranged chain carries TRBV19 and TRBJ2-1; TRBD1 aligns with 8 central bases. The material sequenced was peripheral blood. The nucleotides are TGTGCCAGTAGTTCGACAGGGGAGTTATTGAGGAATGAGCAGTTCTTC. Protein translation: CASSSTGELLRNEQFF.